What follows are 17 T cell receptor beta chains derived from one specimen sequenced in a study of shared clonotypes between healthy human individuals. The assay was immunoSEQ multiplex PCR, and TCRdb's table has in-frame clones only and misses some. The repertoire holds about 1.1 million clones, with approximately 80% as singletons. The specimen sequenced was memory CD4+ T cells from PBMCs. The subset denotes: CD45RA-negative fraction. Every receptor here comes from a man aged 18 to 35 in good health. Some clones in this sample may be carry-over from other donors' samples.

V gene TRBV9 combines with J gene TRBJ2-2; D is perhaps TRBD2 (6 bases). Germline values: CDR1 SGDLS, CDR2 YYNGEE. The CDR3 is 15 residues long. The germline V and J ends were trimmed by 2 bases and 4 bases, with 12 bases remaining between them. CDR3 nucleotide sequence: TGTGCCAGCAGCGTCTCCGGGAGTGCCACCGGGGAGCTGTTTTTT. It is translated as CASSVSGSATGELFF.

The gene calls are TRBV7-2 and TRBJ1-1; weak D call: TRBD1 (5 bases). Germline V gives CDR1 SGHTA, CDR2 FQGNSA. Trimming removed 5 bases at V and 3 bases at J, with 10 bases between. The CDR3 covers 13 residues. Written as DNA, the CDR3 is TGTGCCAGCAGCAAATTGGGGGACACTGAAGCTTTCTTT. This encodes CASSKLGDTEAFF.

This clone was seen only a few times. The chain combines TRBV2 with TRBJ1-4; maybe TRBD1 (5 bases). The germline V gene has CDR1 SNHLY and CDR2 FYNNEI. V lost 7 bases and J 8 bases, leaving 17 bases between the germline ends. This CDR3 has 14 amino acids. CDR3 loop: CASKEWNRSEKLFF. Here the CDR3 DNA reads TGTGCCAGCAAGGAGTGGAACAGGTCGGAAAAACTGTTTTTT. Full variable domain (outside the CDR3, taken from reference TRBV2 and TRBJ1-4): EPEVTQTPSHQVTQMGQEVILRCVPISNHLYFYWYRQILGQKVEFLVSFYNNEISEKSEIFDDQFSVERPDGSNFTLKIRSTKLEDSAMYFCASKEWNRSEKLFFGSGTQLSVL.

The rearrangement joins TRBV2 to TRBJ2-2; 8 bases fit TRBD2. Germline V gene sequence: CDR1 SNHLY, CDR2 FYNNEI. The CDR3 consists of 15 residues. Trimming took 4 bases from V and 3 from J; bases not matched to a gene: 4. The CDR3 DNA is TGTGCCAGCAGTGGAACTAGCGGTTACACCGGGGAGCTGTTTTTT. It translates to CASSGTSGYTGELFF.

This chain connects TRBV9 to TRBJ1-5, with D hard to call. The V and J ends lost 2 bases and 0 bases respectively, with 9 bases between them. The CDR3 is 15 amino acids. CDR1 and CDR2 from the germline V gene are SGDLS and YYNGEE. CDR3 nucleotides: TGTGCCAGCAGCGTCTCAGATAATAGCAATCAGCCCCAGCATTTT. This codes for CASSVSDNSNQPQHF.

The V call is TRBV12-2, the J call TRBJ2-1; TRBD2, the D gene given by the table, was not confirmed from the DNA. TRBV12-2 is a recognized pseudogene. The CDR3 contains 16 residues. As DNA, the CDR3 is TGTGCAAGTCGCTTTCCCCGGGTGGGAGTCAATAATGAGCAGTTCTTC. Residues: CASRFPRVGVNNEQFF.

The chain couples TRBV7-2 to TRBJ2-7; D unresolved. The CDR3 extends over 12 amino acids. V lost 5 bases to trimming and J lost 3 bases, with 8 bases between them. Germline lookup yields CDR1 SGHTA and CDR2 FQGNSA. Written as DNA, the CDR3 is TGTGCCAGCAGCCCTCAAAGCTACGAGCAGTACTTC. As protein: CASSPQSYEQYF.

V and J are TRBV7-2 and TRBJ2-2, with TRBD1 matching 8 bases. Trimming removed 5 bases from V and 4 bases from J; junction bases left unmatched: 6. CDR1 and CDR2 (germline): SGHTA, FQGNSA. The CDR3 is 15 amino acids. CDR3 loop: CASSRGDRPTGELFF. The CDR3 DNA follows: TGTGCCAGCAGCCGAGGGGACAGGCCCACCGGGGAGCTGTTTTTT.

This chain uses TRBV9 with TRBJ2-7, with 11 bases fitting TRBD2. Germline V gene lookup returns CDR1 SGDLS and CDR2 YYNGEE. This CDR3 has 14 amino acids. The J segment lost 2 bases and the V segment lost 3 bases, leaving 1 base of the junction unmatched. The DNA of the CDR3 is TGTGCCAGCAGCGGACTAGCGGGACCCTACGAGCAGTACTTC. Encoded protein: CASSGLAGPYEQYF.

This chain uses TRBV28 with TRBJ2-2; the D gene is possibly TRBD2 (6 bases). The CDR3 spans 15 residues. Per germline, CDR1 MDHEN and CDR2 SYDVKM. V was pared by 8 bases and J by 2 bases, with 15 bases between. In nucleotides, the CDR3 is TGTGCCAGCTTCAGGAGGGGCACTAACACCGGGGAGCTGTTTTTT. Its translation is CASFRRGTNTGELFF.

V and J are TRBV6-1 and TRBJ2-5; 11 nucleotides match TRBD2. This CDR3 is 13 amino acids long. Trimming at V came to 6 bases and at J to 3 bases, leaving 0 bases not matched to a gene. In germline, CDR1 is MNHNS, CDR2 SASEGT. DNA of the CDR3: TGTGCCAGCAGGGGACTAGCGGAAGAGACCCAGTACTTC. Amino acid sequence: CASRGLAEETQYF.

In DNA form, the CDR3 reads TGTGCCATCAGTCGACAAATCGGGACGGTTCAAGAGACCCAGTACTTC. Its protein is CAISRQIGTVQETQYF. This chain joins TRBV10-3 and TRBJ2-5, with D perhaps assigned TRBD1 or TRBD2 (5 bases each). This CDR3 has 16 amino acids. CDR1 ENHRY and CDR2 SYGVKD come from the germline V gene. Trimming took 5 bases from V and 2 from J, leaving 18 bases between them.

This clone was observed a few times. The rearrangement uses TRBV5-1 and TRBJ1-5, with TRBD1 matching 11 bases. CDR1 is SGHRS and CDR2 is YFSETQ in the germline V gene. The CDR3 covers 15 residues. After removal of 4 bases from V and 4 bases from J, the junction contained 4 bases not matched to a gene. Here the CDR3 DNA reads TGCGCCAGCAGCAATGGGACAGGGGGGAATCAGCCCCAGCATTTT. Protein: CASSNGTGGNQPQHF.

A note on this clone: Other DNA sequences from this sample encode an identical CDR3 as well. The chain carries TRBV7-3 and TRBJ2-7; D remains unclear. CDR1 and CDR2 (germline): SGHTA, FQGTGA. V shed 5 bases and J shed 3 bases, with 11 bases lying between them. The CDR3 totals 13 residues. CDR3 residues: CASSRNPGYEQYF. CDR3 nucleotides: TGTGCCAGCAGCCGGAACCCTGGCTACGAGCAGTACTTC.

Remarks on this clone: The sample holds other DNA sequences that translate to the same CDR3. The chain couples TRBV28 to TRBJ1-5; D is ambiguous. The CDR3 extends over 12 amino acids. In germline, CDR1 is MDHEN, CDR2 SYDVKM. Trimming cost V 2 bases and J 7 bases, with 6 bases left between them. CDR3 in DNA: TGTGCCAGCAGTTTAGGAAGGCAGCCCCAGCATTTT. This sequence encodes CASSLGRQPQHF.

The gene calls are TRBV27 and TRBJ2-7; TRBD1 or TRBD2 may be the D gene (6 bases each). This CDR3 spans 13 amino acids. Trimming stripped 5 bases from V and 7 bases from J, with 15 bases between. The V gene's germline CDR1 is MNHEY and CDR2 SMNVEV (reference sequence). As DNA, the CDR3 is TGTGCCAGCAGTGACCTTGGGGGGCGAGAGCAGTACTTC. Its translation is CASSDLGGREQYF.

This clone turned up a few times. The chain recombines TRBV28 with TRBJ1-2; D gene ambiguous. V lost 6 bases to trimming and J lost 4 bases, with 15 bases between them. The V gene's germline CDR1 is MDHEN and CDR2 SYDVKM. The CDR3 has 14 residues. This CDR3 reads CASSRSLYSYGYTF. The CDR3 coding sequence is TGTGCCAGCAGCCGGTCGTTGTACAGCTATGGCTACACCTTC.